This T cell receptor (beta chain) was observed in a study of CD8+ T cells in alopecia areata. On the study more broadly: Tofacitinib therapy took 6 to 18 months; 6 months off drug came after.

Punch biopsies of lesional scalp, plus peripheral blood, were taken from alopecia areata patients. RNA extraction was followed by reverse transcription into cDNA, which acted as the sequencing template. The assay was immunoSEQ multiplex PCR, and TCRdb's table has in-frame clones only and misses some. The sample contains more than 10,000 clones, approximately 59% of which appear only once. Trimming cost V 10 bases and J 0 bases, with 13 bases left between them. Germline V gene sequence: CDR1 SGHTA, CDR2 FQGNSA. CDR3 size: 14 residues. The specimen was skin, collected at week 0. The source of this sequence is a human donor with alopecia areata. The V call is TRBV7-2, the J call TRBJ2-1; TRBD2 might be the D (6 bases). The CDR3 DNA reads as TGTGCCACCGCCGGGGGTATCTCCTACAATGAGCAGTTCTTC. Amino acid sequence: CATAGGISYNEQFF.